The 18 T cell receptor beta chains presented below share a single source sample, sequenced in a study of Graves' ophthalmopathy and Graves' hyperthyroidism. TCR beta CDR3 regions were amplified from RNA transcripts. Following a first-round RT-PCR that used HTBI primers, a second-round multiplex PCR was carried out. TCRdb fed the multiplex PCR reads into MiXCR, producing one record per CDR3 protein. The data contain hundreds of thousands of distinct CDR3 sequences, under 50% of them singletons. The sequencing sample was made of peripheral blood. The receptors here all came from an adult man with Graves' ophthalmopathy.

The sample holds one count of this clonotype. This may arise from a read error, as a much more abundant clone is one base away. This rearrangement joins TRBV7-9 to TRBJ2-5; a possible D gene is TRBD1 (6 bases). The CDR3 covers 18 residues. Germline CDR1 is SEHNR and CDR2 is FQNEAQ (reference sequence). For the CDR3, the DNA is TGTGCCAGCAGCTTAATAAGGCAAGCAGGGGAGACTCTAGAGGCCCAGTACTTC. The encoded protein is CASSLIRQAGETLEAQYF.

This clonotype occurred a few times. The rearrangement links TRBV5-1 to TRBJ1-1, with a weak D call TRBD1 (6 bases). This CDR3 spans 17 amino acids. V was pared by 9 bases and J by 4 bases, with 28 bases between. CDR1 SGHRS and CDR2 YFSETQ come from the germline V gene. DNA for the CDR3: TGCGCCACTTCCAAGACCCCGGGGGCAAATTTGGGCACTGAAGCTTTCTTT. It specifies CATSKTPGANLGTEAFF. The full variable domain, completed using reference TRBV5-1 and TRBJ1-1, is KAGVTQTPRYLIKTRGQQVTLSCSPISGHRSVSWYQQTPGQGLQFLFEYFSETQRNKGNFPGRFSGRQFSNSRSEMNVSTLELGDSALYLCATSKTPGANLGTEAFFGQGTRLTVV.

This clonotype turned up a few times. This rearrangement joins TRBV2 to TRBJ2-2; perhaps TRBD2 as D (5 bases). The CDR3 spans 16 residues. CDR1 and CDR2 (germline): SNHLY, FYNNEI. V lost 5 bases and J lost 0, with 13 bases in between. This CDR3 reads CASSLSRAANTGELFF. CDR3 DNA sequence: TGTGCCAGCAGTTTGTCGCGGGCGGCGAACACCGGGGAGCTGTTTTTT. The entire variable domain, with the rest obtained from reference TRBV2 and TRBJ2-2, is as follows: EPEVTQTPSHQVTQMGQEVILRCVPISNHLYFYWYRQILGQKVEFLVSFYNNEISEKSEIFDDQFSVERPDGSNFTLKIRSTKLEDSAMYFCASSLSRAANTGELFFGEGSRLTVL.

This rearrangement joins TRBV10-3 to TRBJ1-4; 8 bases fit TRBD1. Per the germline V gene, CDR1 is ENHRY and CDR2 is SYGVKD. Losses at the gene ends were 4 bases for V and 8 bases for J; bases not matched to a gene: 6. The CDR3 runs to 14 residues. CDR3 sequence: CAISGTGRFEKLFF. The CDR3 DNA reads TGTGCCATCAGTGGGACAGGGAGGTTCGAAAAACTGTTTTTT.

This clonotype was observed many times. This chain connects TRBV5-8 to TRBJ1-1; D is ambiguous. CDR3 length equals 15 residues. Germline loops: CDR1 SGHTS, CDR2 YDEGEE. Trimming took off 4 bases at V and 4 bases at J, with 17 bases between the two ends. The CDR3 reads CASSPDPRTTTEAFF. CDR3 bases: TGTGCCAGCAGCCCAGACCCAAGGACGACCACTGAAGCTTTCTTT. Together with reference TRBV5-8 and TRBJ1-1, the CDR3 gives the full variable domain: EAGVTQSPTHLIKTRGQQATLRCSPISGHTSVYWYQQALGLGLQFLLWYDEGEERNRGNFPPRFSGRQFPNYSSELNVNALELEDSALYLCASSPDPRTTTEAFFGQGTRLTVV.

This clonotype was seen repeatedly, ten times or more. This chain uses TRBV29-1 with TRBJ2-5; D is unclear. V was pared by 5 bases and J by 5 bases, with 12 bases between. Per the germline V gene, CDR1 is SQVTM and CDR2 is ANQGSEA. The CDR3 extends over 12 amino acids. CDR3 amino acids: CSVRPLGETQYF. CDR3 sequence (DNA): TGCAGCGTTAGGCCCCTGGGGGAGACCCAGTACTTC. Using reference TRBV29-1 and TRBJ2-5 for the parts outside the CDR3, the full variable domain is SAVISQKPSRDICQRGTSLTIQCQVDSQVTMMFWYRQQPGQSLTLIATANQGSEATYESGFVIDKFPISRPNLTFSTLTVSNMSPEDSSIYLCSVRPLGETQYFGPGTRLLVL.

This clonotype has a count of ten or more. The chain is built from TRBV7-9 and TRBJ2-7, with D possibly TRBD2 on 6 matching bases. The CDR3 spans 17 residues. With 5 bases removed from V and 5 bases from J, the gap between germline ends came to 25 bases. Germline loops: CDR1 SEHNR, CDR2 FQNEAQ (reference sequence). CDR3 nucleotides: TGTGCCAGCAGCCCACCTTCGCCGGAGGGTTCCCTCCACGAGCAGTACTTC. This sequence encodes CASSPPSPEGSLHEQYF.

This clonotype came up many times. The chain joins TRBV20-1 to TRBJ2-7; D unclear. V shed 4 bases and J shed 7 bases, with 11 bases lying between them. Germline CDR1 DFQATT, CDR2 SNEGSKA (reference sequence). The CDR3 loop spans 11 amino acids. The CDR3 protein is CSATPSEEQYF. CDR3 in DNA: TGCAGTGCTACACCCTCGGAAGAGCAGTACTTC.

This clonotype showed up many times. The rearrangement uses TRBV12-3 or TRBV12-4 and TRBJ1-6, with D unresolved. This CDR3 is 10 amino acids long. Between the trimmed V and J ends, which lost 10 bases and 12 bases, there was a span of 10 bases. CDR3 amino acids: CAITDGPLHF. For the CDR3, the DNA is TGTGCCATTACTGACGGACCCCTCCACTTT.

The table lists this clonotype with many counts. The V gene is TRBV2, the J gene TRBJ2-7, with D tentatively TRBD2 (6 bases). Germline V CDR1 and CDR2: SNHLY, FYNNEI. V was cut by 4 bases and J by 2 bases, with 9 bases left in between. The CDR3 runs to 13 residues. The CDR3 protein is CASSVTGAYEQYF. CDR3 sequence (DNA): TGTGCCAGCAGTGTAACGGGGGCCTACGAGCAGTACTTC.

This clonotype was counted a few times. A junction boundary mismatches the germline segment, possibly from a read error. The CDR3 here is CASSEPASSGNTIYF. The CDR3 DNA reads as TGTGCCAGCAGTGAACCAGCGTCCTCTGGAAACACCATATATTTT. The chain employs TRBV10-3 and TRBJ1-3; D remains ambiguous. Looked up from germline, CDR1 is ENHRY and CDR2 is SYGVKD. The CDR3 sequence is 15 residues long.

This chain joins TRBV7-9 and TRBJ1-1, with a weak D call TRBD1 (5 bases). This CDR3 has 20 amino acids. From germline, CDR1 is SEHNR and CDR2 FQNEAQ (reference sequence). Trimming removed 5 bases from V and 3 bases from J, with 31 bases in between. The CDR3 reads CASSPTGWETDHPGYTEAFF. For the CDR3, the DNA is TGTGCCAGCAGCCCGACTGGGTGGGAGACAGATCATCCGGGGTACACTGAAGCTTTCTTT.

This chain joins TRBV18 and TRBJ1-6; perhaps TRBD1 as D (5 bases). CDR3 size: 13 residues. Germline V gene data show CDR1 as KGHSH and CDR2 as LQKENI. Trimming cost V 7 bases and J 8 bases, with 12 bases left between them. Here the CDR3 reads CASWGPSDSPLHF. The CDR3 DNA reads TGTGCCAGCTGGGGACCGTCGGATTCACCCCTCCACTTT.

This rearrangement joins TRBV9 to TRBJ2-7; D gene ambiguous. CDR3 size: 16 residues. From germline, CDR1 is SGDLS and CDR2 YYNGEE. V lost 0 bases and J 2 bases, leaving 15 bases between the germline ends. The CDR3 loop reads CASSVASSLLPYEQYF. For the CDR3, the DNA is TGTGCCAGCAGCGTAGCTAGTAGTCTACTACCCTACGAGCAGTACTTC.

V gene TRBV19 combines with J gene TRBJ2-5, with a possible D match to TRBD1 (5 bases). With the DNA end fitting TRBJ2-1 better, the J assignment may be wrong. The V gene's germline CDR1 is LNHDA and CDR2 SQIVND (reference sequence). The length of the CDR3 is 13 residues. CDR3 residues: CASSLGANNEQFF. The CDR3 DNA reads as TGTGCCAGCAGCTTAGGGGCCAACAATGAGCAGTTCTTC.

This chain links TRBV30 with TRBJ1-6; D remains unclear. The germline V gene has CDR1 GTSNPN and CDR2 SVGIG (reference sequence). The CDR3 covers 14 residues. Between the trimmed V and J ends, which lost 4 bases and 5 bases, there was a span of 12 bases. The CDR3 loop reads CAWTMQGNNSPLHF. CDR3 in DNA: TGTGCCTGGACGATGCAAGGGAATAATTCACCCCTCCACTTT.

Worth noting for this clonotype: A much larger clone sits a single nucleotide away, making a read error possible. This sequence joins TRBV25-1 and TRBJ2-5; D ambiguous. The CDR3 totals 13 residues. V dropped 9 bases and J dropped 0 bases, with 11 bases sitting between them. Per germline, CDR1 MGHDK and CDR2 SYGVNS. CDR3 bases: TGTGCCAGTAGGACGACTTACCAAGAGACCCAGTACTTC. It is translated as CASRTTYQETQYF. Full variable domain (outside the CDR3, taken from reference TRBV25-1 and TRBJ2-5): EADIYQTPRYLVIGTGKKITLECSQTMGHDKMYWYQQDPGMELHLIHYSYGVNSTEKGDLSSESTVSRIRTEHFPLTLESARPSHTSQYLCASRTTYQETQYFGPGTRLLVL.

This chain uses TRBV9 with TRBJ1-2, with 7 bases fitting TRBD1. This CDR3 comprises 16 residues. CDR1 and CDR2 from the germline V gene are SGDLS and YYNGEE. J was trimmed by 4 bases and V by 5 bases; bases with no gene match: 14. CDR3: CASSKTYGTDRYGYTF. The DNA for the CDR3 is TGTGCCAGCAGTAAAACGTACGGGACAGACCGCTATGGCTACACCTTC.